What follows describes a single T cell receptor beta chain. The antigen remains unidentified. Other DNA sequences in the same sample also yield this CDR3. Sequencing was performed with immunoSEQ multiplex PCR; in TCRdb, only in-frame clones are kept and a portion is missing. Counted here are about 61,000 clones, roughly 90% occurring once; the ten biggest clones make up over 0.45%. These data originate in a study of OX40 agonist ivuxolimab in advanced cancers. Study-level background: Previous treatment with anti-PD-1, anti-PD-L1 or anti-CTLA-4 therapy was allowed; 35% to 50% had received some.

Anyone with autoimmune disease history or systemic immunosuppression was excluded. General study results and limits: Nonresponders, in some cases, also had low normalized T-cell clonal expansion.

From germline, CDR1 is KGHSH and CDR2 LQKENI. This CDR3 spans 13 amino acids. V lost 6 bases to trimming and J lost 1 base, with 7 bases between them. The TCR was taken from an adult with an advanced solid tumor such as melanoma, head and neck, liver or kidney cancer. The starting material was CD4+ or CD8+ T cells sorted from blood, obtained in a trial of the OX40 agonist ivuxolimab. J is TRBJ1-3 and V is TRBV18, with D maybe TRBD1 (6 bases). CDR3 region: CASSQGSGNTIYF. DNA for the CDR3: TGTGCCAGCTCTCAGGGGTCTGGAAACACCATATATTTT.